The 32 T cell receptor beta chains below were found in one sample sequenced in a study of shared clonotypes between healthy human individuals. TCRdb keeps only in-frame clones here, not all; method: immunoSEQ multiplex PCR. In the table there are about 1 million clones, about 76% of which are singletons. Sequenced: memory CD4+ T cells sorted from blood. The subset is: CD45RA-negative fraction. These receptors originate from a man aged 18 to 29 in good health.

This CDR3 reads CASSPQGVFGNTIYF. The CDR3 DNA follows: TGTGCCAGCAGCCCACAGGGGGTTTTTGGAAACACCATATATTTT. The V call is TRBV2, the J call TRBJ1-3; TRBD1 matches at 8 bases. Germline CDR1 SNHLY, CDR2 FYNNEI. The CDR3 contains 15 residues. The J segment lost 3 bases and the V segment lost 6 bases, leaving 7 bases of the junction unmatched.

The chain carries TRBV6-5 and TRBJ1-1; 9 bases are a match to TRBD1. The CDR3 has 13 amino acids. Trimming cost V 2 bases and J 8 bases; bases outside gene matches: 3. CDR1 is MNHEY and CDR2 is SVGAGI in the germline V gene. The CDR3 region has the DNA TGTGCCAGCAGTTACCGGGACAGGGCAGAAGCTTTCTTT. This gives the protein CASSYRDRAEAFF.

This sequence joins TRBV2 and TRBJ1-2; TRBD1 matches 9 bases. Germline CDR1 and CDR2: SNHLY and FYNNEI. The CDR3 has 14 residues. V lost 5 bases to trimming and J lost 1 base; unmatched junction nucleotides: 2. CDR3 in amino acids: CASSMGQGNYGYTF. The DNA for the CDR3 is TGTGCCAGCAGTATGGGACAGGGTAACTATGGCTACACCTTC.

This clone is a singleton in its sample. V gene TRBV5-4 combines with J gene TRBJ1-2; TRBD1 is a possible D gene (5 bases). Germline CDR1 is SGHNT and CDR2 is YYREEE (reference sequence). The CDR3 spans 14 residues. Deletions cut 4 bases from V and 2 bases from J, with 12 bases between. The CDR3 protein is CASSGSTENYGYTF. CDR3 coding DNA: TGTGCCAGCAGCGGTTCGACAGAAAACTATGGCTACACCTTC.

The chain uses TRBV27 and TRBJ2-3; D call uncertain. The CDR3 runs to 11 residues. Trimming took off 11 bases at V and 4 bases at J, with 10 bases between the two ends. From germline, CDR1 is MNHEY and CDR2 SMNVEV (reference sequence). CDR3 loop: CAGPVADTQYF. Written as DNA, the CDR3 is TGTGCCGGGCCCGTCGCAGATACGCAGTATTTT.

This chain connects TRBV5-1 to TRBJ2-7; perhaps TRBD1 as D (8 bases). The CDR3 extends over 14 amino acids. The germline V gene has CDR1 SGHRS and CDR2 YFSETQ. V lost 2 bases to trimming and J lost 2 bases, with 11 bases between them. The CDR3 protein is CASSFTGGAYEQYF. DNA of the CDR3: TGCGCCAGCAGCTTTACAGGGGGGGCCTACGAGCAGTACTTC. The full variable domain, rest sourced from reference TRBV5-1 and TRBJ2-7, is KAGVTQTPRYLIKTRGQQVTLSCSPISGHRSVSWYQQTPGQGLQFLFEYFSETQRNKGNFPGRFSGRQFSNSRSEMNVSTLELGDSALYLCASSFTGGAYEQYFGPGTRLTVT.

The chain joins TRBV28 to TRBJ1-1, with 8 bases that match TRBD1. The length of the CDR3 is 14 residues. Germline CDR1 reads MDHEN; CDR2 reads SYDVKM. The junction had 10 bases not matched to a gene; V was cut back by 6 bases and J by 7 bases. CDR3 loop: CASRTGTGLSEAFF. The CDR3 nucleotides read TGTGCCAGCAGGACCGGGACAGGACTTAGTGAAGCTTTCTTT.

This rearrangement joins TRBV5-4 to TRBJ1-4; 7 bases align to TRBD1. This CDR3 spans 17 amino acids. Looked up from germline, CDR1 is SGHNT and CDR2 is YYREEE (reference sequence). V was clipped by 1 base and J by 3 bases; unmatched bases: 9. The CDR3 region has the DNA TGTGCCAGCAGCTTGTGGGCAGGGGGGCCGGCTAATGAAAAACTGTTTTTT. This encodes CASSLWAGGPANEKLFF.

DNA of the CDR3: TGTGCCAGCTCACGGGACAGCCCAGGGGGTACGCAGTATTTT. This codes for CASSRDSPGGTQYF. This chain uses TRBV18 with TRBJ2-3, with 7 bases aligning to TRBD1. J lost 8 bases, V lost 4 bases, and 9 bases had no gene match. CDR1 is KGHSH and CDR2 is LQKENI in the germline V gene. This CDR3 spans 14 amino acids.

The chain is built from TRBV18 and TRBJ2-7, with D possibly being TRBD1 or TRBD2 (5 bases each). The CDR3 extends over 14 amino acids. Between the trimmed V and J ends, which lost 4 bases and 7 bases, there was a span of 17 bases. The V gene's germline CDR1 is KGHSH and CDR2 LQKENI. CDR3 residues: CASSLRDGLGEQYF. CDR3 DNA sequence: TGTGCCAGCTCACTTCGGGACGGGCTGGGGGAGCAGTACTTC. Combining the CDR3 with reference TRBV18 and TRBJ2-7 gives the whole variable domain NAGVMQNPRHLVRRRGQEARLRCSPMKGHSHVYWYRQLPEEGLKFMVYLQKENIIDESGMPKERFSAEFPKEGPSILRIQQVVRGDSAAYFCASSLRDGLGEQYFGPGTRLTVT.

The chain joins TRBV10-1 to TRBJ2-3, with TRBD2 matching over 11 bases. Germline lookup yields CDR1 WNHNN and CDR2 SYGVQD (reference sequence). Trimming cost V 4 bases and J 0 bases; bases outside gene matches: 12. The CDR3 is made up of 19 amino acids. CDR3 coding DNA: TGCGCCAGCAGTGGCCCGACTAGCGGGGCAACGTCTAGCACAGATACGCAGTATTTT. Protein product: CASSGPTSGATSSTDTQYF.

The chain uses TRBV5-1 and TRBJ2-3; 9 nucleotides agree with TRBD1. V trimming: 2 bases; J trimming: 4 bases; junction bases outside the gene matches: 8. Germline V lookup: CDR1 SGHRS, CDR2 YFSETQ. CDR3 length equals 16 residues. The CDR3 DNA follows: TGCGCCAGCAGCTTAACAGGGGGCATAGGCCCAGATACGCAGTATTTT. Amino acids: CASSLTGGIGPDTQYF.

This clone was counted between two and nine times. The genes are TRBV2 and TRBJ1-1; the D is unclear. Germline V gene data show CDR1 as SNHLY and CDR2 as FYNNEI. V was trimmed by 7 bases and J by 4 bases, leaving 13 bases between them. This CDR3 has 13 amino acids. Written as DNA, the CDR3 is TGTGCCAGCAATACAGATCCCTTCACTGAAGCTTTCTTT. It is translated as CASNTDPFTEAFF.

The chain is built from TRBV6-5 and TRBJ2-2; 7 nucleotides align to TRBD2. After removal of 4 bases from V and 3 bases from J, the junction contained 8 bases not matched to a gene. CDR1 is MNHEY, CDR2 SVGAGI, per germline. This CDR3 comprises 16 residues. This chain's CDR3 is CASSSWEGVDTGELFF. The CDR3 DNA reads TGTGCCAGCAGTTCCTGGGAGGGCGTCGACACCGGGGAGCTGTTTTTT.

This clone came up once. The rearrangement links TRBV27 to TRBJ2-1; D is perhaps TRBD2 (5 bases). V was shortened by 0 bases and J by 0 bases, with 6 bases between the two germline ends. This CDR3 contains 15 residues. From germline, CDR1 is MNHEY and CDR2 SMNVEV (reference sequence). Here the CDR3 DNA reads TGTGCCAGCAGTTTATCGGGGAGCTCCTACAATGAGCAGTTCTTC. Translated: CASSLSGSSYNEQFF.

This rearrangement joins TRBV5-1 to TRBJ2-5; 12 nucleotides line up with TRBD1. The CDR3 consists of 16 residues. V shed 0 bases, J shed 6 bases, and the junction held 6 bases outside the gene matches. The germline CDR1 and CDR2 sequences are SGHRS and YFSETQ. The CDR3 spells CASSLASGQGAKTQYF. The CDR3 DNA follows: TGCGCCAGCAGCTTGGCGTCGGGACAGGGGGCAAAGACCCAGTACTTC.

The CDR3 region is CASSRDRVYNEQFF. The CDR3 coding sequence is TGCGCCAGCAGCCGGGACAGGGTCTACAATGAGCAGTTCTTC. The chain joins TRBV10-1 to TRBJ2-1; 9 positions agree with TRBD1. Per the germline V gene, CDR1 is WNHNN and CDR2 is SYGVQD (reference sequence). CDR3 size: 14 residues. The J segment lost 3 bases and the V segment lost 6 bases, leaving 3 bases of the junction unmatched.

The sample holds one count of this clone. Other nucleotide sequences from this sample produce the same CDR3. This chain uses TRBV2 with TRBJ1-6; weak D call: TRBD1 (6 bases). Per the germline V gene, CDR1 is SNHLY and CDR2 is FYNNEI. Trimming took off 1 base at V and 0 bases at J, with 7 bases between the two ends. CDR3 length: 16 amino acids. The CDR3 DNA reads TGTGCCAGCAGTGAAGAGGGGGGCTCCTATAATTCACCCCTCCACTTT. Protein: CASSEEGGSYNSPLHF.

In this sample, this clone turned up once. The chain couples TRBV6-5 to TRBJ2-7; D is perhaps TRBD2 (5 bases). Germline V gene sequence: CDR1 MNHEY, CDR2 SVGAGI. This CDR3 region has 15 residues. Trimming left V 5 bases short and J 3 bases short, with 17 bases between. CDR3 amino acids: CASSPSRDNHYEQYF. The CDR3 bases are TGTGCCAGCAGTCCCTCTCGGGATAACCACTACGAGCAGTACTTC.

V is TRBV10-3 and J is TRBJ2-1; 8 nucleotides agree with TRBD2. V dropped 3 bases and J dropped 16; count of bases not matched to a gene: 5. This CDR3 contains 11 residues. Germline V gives CDR1 ENHRY, CDR2 SYGVKD. The CDR3 DNA reads as TGTGCCATCAGTGAATCCGGGGGGGCTTTCTTC. This encodes CAISESGGAFF.

The chain couples TRBV7-2 to TRBJ1-2, with no clear D. This CDR3 comprises 13 residues. The germline V gene has CDR1 SGHTA and CDR2 FQGNSA. V gave up 0 bases and J gave up 5 bases, with 7 bases separating them. The CDR3, as DNA: TGTGCCAGCAGCTTAGCGCTAGGTTATGGCTACACCTTC. This translates into CASSLALGYGYTF.

Worth noting for this clone: One end of the junction fails to match germline, which may point to a read error. The chain links TRBV2 to TRBJ2-5; D gene ambiguous. Germline values: CDR1 SNHLY, CDR2 FYNNEI. The CDR3 covers 11 residues. CDR3 loop: CARSGMETQYF. CDR3 coding DNA: TGTGCCAGGAGTGGTATGGAGACCCAGTACTTC.

The sample holds one count of this clone. The chain links TRBV5-8 to TRBJ1-2; D might be TRBD1 (5 bases). V lost 3 bases to trimming and J lost 4 bases, with 13 bases between them. This CDR3 spans 14 amino acids. The germline V gene has CDR1 SGHTS and CDR2 YDEGEE. The CDR3 spells CASSWEGAGYGYTF. CDR3 nucleotides: TGTGCCAGCAGCTGGGAAGGGGCCGGCTATGGCTACACCTTC.

A note on this clone: A far larger clone lies a single base away; this is likely a read error. This specimen includes other DNA sequences encoding the same CDR3. CDR3 in amino acids: CASSLGGSYNEQFF. The DNA of the CDR3 is TGTGCCAGCAGCTTAGGGGGCTCCTACAATGAGCAGTTCTTC. This chain connects TRBV7-2 to TRBJ2-1, with D hard to call. Germline V gene lookup returns CDR1 SGHTA and CDR2 FQGNSA. This CDR3 contains 14 residues. Trimming pared 1 base from V and 0 bases from J, leaving 4 bases between.

This sequence joins TRBV2 and TRBJ1-4; tentative D call: TRBD1 (6 bases). V was pared by 4 bases and J by 4 bases, with 13 bases between. The CDR3 is 15 residues long. Germline CDR1 reads SNHLY; CDR2 reads FYNNEI. The DNA of the CDR3 is TGTGCCAGCAGTGTTTTGGGGGCCGTTAATGAAAAACTGTTTTTT. Translation gives CASSVLGAVNEKLFF.

The rearrangement uses TRBV27 and TRBJ1-2, with 7 nucleotides matching TRBD1. The CDR3 consists of 15 residues. Germline trimming cut 4 bases from V and 4 bases from J; bases unmatched to any gene: 9. CDR1 is MNHEY, CDR2 SMNVEV, per germline (reference sequence). CDR3 sequence: CASSSDSTGFYGYTF. Here the CDR3 DNA reads TGTGCCAGCAGTTCCGACTCGACAGGGTTCTATGGCTACACCTTC.

The chain recombines TRBV5-4 with TRBJ2-7; no definite D call. CDR1 and CDR2 from the germline V gene are SGHNT and YYREEE (reference sequence). The germline V and J ends were trimmed by 0 bases and 7 bases, with 5 bases remaining between them. The CDR3 length is 11 residues. Written as DNA, the CDR3 is TGTGCCAGCAGCTTGGGAGGAGAGCAGTACTTC. Residues: CASSLGGEQYF.

A remark on this clone: One end of the junction is discordant with germline, which a read error may explain. The chain combines TRBV7-7 with TRBJ2-2; 12 bases are shared with TRBD2. The germline V gene has CDR1 SSHAT and CDR2 FNYEAQ (reference sequence). This CDR3 has 18 residues. CDR3 region: CASSSNPGLAGGTGELFF. CDR3 DNA sequence: TGTGCTAGCAGCTCTAATCCGGGACTAGCGGGTGGCACCGGGGAGCTGTTTTTT.

CDR3 in amino acids: CASSPRRDPYNEQFF. The CDR3 DNA follows: TGTGCCAGCAGCCCCCGACGGGACCCGTACAATGAGCAGTTCTTC. V is TRBV7-2 and J is TRBJ2-1, with D perhaps given as TRBD1 or TRBD2 (5 bases each). Germline loops: CDR1 SGHTA, CDR2 FQGNSA. CDR3 length: 15 amino acids. Trimming took 5 bases from V and 4 from J, leaving 15 bases between them.

This sequence joins TRBV6-5 and TRBJ1-6; possibly TRBD1 for D (5 bases). The germline gives CDR1 MNHEY, CDR2 SVGAGI. The CDR3 length is 13 residues. The ends were cut back, 5 bases at V and 10 bases at J, with 12 bases in the middle. Here the CDR3 reads CASSPGTSSPLHF. In DNA, the CDR3 is TGTGCCAGCAGTCCAGGGACGTCGTCACCCCTCCACTTT.

The count of this clone is one. The gene calls are TRBV9 and TRBJ1-3, with D unclear. The CDR3 contains 16 residues. The germline V and J ends were trimmed by 0 bases and 0 bases, with 10 bases remaining between them. Germline CDR1 is SGDLS and CDR2 is YYNGEE. The DNA of the CDR3 is TGTGCCAGCAGCGTAGACGGACGGCCCTCTGGAAACACCATATATTTT. It is translated as CASSVDGRPSGNTIYF.

This chain uses TRBV18 with TRBJ2-3; TRBD1 is a possible D gene (5 bases). Germline values: CDR1 KGHSH, CDR2 LQKENI. Trimming removed 2 bases from V and 2 bases from J, with 14 bases in between. The CDR3 is made up of 16 amino acids. CDR3 sequence: CASSPTTAGSTDTQYF. Here the CDR3 DNA reads TGTGCCAGCTCACCAACCACGGCAGGGTCCACAGATACGCAGTATTTT.